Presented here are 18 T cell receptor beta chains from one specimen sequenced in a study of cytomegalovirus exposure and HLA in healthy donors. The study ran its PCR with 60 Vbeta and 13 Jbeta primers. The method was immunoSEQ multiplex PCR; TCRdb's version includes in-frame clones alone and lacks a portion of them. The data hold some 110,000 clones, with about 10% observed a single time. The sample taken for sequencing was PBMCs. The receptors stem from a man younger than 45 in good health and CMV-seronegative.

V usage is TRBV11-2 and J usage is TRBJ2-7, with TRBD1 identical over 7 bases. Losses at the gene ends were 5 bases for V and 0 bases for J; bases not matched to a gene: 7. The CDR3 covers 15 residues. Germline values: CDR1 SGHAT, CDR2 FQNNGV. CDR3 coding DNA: TGTGCCAGCAGCCGCGGACAGGCAAGCTCCTACGAGCAGTACTTC. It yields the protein CASSRGQASSYEQYF.

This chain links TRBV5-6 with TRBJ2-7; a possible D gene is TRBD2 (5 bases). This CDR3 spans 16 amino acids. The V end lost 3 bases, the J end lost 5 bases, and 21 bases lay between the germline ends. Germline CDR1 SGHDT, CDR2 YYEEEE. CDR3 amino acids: CASSSPVSGVGDEQYF. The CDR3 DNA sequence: TGTGCCAGCAGCTCCCCCGTTTCCGGGGTCGGCGACGAGCAGTACTTC.

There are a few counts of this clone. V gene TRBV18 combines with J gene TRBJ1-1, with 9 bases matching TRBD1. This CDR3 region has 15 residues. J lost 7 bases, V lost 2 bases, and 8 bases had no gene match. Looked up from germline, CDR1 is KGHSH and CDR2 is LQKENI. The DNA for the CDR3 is TGTGCCAGCTCACCAGCGCCCCGGGGACAGGGTGAAGCTTTCTTT. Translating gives CASSPAPRGQGEAFF.

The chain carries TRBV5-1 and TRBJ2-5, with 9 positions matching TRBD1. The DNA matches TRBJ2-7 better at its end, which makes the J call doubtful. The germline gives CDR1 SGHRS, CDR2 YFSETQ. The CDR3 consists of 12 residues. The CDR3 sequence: CASSSDRGEQYF. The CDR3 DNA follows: TGCGCCAGCAGCTCGGACAGGGGCGAGCAGTACTTC.

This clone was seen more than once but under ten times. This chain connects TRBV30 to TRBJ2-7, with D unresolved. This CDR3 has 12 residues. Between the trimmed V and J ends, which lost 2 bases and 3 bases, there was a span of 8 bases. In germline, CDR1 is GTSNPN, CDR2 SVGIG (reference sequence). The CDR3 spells CAWSPHGYEQYF. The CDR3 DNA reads TGTGCCTGGAGTCCGCACGGCTACGAGCAGTACTTC.

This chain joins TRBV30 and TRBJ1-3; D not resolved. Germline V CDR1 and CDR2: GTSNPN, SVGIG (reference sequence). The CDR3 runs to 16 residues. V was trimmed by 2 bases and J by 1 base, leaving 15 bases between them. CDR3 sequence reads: CAWSHRRRESGNTIYF. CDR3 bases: TGTGCCTGGAGTCACCGAAGGCGGGAATCTGGAAACACCATATATTTT.

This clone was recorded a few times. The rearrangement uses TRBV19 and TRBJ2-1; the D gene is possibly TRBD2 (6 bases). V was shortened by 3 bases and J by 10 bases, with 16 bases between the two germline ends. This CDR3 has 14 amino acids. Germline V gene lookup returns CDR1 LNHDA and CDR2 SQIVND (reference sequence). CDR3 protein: CASSISPGVGEQFF. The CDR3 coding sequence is TGTGCCAGTAGTATCAGTCCGGGAGTAGGGGAGCAGTTCTTC.

The CDR3 here is CASSQEDGTGYGYTF. CDR3 bases: TGCGCCAGCAGCCAAGAAGACGGGACAGGCTATGGCTACACCTTC. The genes are TRBV4-3 and TRBJ1-2, with TRBD1 matching over 8 bases. In germline, CDR1 is LGHNA, CDR2 YSLEER. CDR3 length equals 15 residues. Unmatched junction bases numbered 4, after V lost 0 bases and J lost 4 bases.

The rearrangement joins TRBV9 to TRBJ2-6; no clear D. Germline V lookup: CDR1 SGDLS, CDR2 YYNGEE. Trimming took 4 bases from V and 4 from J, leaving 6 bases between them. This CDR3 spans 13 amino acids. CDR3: CASSPSGANVLTF. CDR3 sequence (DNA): TGTGCCAGCAGCCCGTCCGGGGCCAACGTCCTGACTTTC.

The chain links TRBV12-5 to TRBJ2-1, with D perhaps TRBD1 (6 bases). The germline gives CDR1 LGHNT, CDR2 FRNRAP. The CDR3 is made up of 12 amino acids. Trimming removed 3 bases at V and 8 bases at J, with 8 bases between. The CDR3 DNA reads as TGTGCTAGTGGTTTTAACAGGGATGAGCAGTTCTTC. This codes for CASGFNRDEQFF.

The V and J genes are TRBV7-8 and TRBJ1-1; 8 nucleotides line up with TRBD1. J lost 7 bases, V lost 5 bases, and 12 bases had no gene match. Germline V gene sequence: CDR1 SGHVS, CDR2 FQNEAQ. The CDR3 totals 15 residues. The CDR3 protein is CASSPRTGYPSEAFF. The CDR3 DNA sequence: TGTGCCAGCAGCCCCCGGACAGGGTACCCTAGTGAAGCTTTCTTT. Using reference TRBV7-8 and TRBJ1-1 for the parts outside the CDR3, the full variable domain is GAGVSQSPRYKVAKRGQDVALRCDPISGHVSLFWYQQALGQGPEFLTYFQNEAQLDKSGLPSDRFFAERPEGSVSTLKIQRTQQEDSAVYLCASSPRTGYPSEAFFGQGTRLTVV.

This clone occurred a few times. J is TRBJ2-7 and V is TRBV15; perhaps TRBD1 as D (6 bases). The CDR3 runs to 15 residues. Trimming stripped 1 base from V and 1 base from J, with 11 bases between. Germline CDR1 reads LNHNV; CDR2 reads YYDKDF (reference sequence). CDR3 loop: CATSRGTARSYEQYF. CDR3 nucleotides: TGTGCCACCAGCAGAGGGACAGCGAGATCCTACGAGCAGTACTTC.

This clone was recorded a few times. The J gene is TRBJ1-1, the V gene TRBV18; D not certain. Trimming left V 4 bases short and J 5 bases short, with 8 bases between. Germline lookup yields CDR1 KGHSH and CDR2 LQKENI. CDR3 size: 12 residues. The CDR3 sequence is CASSQLTTEAFF. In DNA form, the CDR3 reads TGTGCCAGCTCACAGTTAACAACTGAAGCTTTCTTT.

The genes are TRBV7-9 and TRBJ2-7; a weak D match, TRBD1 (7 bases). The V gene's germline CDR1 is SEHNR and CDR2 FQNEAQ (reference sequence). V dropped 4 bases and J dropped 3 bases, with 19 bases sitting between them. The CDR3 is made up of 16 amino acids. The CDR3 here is CASSSYGGTENYEQYF. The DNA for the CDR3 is TGTGCCAGCAGCTCCTACGGAGGGACAGAAAACTACGAGCAGTACTTC.

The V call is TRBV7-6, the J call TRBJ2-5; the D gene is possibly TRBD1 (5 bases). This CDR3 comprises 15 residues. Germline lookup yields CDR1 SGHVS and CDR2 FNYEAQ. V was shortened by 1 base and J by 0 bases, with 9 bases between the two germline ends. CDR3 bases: TGTGCCAGCAGCTTAGGGGCAGGGAACCAAGAGACCCAGTACTTC. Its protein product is CASSLGAGNQETQYF.

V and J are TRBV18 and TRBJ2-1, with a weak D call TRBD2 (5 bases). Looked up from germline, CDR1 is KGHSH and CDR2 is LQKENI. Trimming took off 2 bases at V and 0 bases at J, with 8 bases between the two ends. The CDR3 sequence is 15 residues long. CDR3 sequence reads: CASSPVRGSYNEQFF. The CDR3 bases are TGTGCCAGCTCACCAGTTCGGGGCTCCTACAATGAGCAGTTCTTC.

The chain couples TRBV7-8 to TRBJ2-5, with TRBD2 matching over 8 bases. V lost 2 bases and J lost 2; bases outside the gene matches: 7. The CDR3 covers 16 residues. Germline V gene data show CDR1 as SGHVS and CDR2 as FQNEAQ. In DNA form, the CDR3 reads TGTGCCAGCAGCTTACTCGGGGGGGGCGGACAAGAGACCCAGTACTTC. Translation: CASSLLGGGGQETQYF. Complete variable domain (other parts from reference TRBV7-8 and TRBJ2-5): GAGVSQSPRYKVAKRGQDVALRCDPISGHVSLFWYQQALGQGPEFLTYFQNEAQLDKSGLPSDRFFAERPEGSVSTLKIQRTQQEDSAVYLCASSLLGGGGQETQYFGPGTRLLVL.

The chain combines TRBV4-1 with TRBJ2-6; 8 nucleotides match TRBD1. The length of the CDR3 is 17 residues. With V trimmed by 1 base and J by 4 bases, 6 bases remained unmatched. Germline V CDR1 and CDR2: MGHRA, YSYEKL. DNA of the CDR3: TGCGCCAGCAGCCAAGCCGGGACAGGTAGCGGGGCCAACGTCCTGACTTTC. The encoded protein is CASSQAGTGSGANVLTF.